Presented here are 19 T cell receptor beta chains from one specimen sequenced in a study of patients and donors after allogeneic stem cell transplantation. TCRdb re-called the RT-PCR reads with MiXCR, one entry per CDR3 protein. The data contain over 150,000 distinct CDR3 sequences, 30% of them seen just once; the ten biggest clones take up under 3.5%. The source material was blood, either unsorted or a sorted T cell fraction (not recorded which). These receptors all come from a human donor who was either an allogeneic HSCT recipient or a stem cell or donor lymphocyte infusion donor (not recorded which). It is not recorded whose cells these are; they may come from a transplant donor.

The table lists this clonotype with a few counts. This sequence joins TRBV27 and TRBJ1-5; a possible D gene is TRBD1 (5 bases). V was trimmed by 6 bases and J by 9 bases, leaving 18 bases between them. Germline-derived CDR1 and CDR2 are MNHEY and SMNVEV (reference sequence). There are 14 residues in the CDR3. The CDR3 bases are TGTGCCAGCAGCCGTGGGACCGCCATATGGCCCCAGCATTTT. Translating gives CASSRGTAIWPQHF.

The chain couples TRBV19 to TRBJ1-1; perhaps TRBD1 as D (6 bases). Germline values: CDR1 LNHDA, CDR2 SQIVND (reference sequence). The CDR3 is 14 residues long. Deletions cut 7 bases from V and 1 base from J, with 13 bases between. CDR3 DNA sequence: TGTGCCAGTAACCCGACAGGCCCGAACACTGAAGCTTTCTTT. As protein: CASNPTGPNTEAFF.

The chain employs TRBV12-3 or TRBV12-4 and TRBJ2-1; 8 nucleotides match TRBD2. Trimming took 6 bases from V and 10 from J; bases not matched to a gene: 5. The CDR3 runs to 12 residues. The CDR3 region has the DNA TGTGCCAGCAGCAGGACTAGCTGGGAGCAGTTCTTC. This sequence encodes CASSRTSWEQFF.

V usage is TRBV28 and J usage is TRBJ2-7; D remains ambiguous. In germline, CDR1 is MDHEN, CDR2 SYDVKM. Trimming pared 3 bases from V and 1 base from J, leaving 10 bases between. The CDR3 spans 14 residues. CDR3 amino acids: CASSFLALSYEQYF. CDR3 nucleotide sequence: TGTGCCAGCAGTTTCTTGGCCCTATCCTACGAGCAGTACTTC.

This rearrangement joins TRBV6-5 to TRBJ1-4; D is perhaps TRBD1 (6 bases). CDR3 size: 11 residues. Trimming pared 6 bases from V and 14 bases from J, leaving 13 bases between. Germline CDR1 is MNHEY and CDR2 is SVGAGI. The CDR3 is CASSRGQRLFF. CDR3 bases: TGTGCCAGCAGCCGCGGACAGAGGCTGTTTTTT.

The CDR3 DNA follows: TGTGCCAGCAGTGAGGGAACTCGGACTAGCGGGAACTACAATGAGCAGTTCTTC. Its translation is CASSEGTRTSGNYNEQFF. The rearrangement links TRBV2 to TRBJ2-1; 12 bases line up with TRBD2. The V and J ends lost 3 bases and 3 bases, in that order; junction bases with no gene match: 9. The CDR3 totals 18 residues. Germline V CDR1 and CDR2: SNHLY, FYNNEI.

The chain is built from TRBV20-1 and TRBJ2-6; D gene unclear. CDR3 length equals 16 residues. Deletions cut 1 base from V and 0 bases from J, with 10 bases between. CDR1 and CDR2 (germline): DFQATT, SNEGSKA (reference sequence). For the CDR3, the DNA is TGCAGTGCTAGAGTTATCCTAATCTCTGGGGCCAACGTCCTGACTTTC. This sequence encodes CSARVILISGANVLTF.

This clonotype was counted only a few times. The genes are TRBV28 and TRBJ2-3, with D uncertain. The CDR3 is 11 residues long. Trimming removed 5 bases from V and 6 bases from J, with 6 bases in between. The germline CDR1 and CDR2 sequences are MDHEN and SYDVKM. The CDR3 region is CASSDFDTQYF. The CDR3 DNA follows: TGTGCCAGCAGTGATTTTGATACGCAGTATTTT.

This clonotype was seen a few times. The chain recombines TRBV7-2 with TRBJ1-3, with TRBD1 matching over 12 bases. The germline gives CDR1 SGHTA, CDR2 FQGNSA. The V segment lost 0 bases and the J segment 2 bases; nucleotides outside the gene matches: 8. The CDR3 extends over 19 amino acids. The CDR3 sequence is CASSLAGTGGFFAGNTIYF. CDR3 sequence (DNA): TGTGCCAGCAGCTTAGCTGGGACAGGGGGCTTCTTCGCTGGAAACACCATATATTTT.

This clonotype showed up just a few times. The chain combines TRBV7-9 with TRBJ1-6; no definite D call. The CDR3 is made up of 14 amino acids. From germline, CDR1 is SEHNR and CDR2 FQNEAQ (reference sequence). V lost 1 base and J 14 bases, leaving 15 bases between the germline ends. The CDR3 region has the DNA TGTGCCAGCAGCTTAGTGATCCGCAGGTGGTCCCTCCACTTT. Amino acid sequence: CASSLVIRRWSLHF.

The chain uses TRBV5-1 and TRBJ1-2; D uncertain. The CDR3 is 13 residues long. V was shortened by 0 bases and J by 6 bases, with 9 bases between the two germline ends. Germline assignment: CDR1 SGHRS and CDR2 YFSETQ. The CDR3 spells CASSLAWMDGYTF. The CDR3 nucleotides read TGCGCCAGCAGCTTGGCCTGGATGGATGGCTACACCTTC.

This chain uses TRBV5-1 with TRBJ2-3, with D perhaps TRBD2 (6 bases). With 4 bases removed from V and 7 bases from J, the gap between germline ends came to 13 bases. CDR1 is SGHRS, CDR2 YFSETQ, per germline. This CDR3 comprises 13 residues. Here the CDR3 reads CASSATSMNTQYF. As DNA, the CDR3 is TGCGCCAGCAGCGCTACTAGCATGAATACGCAGTATTTT.

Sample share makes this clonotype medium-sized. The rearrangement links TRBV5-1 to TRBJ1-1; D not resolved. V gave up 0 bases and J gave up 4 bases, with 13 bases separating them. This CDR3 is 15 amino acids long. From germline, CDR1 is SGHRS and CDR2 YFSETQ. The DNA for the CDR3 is TGCGCCAGCAGCTTGGTAGCCAGACCGGCCACTGAAGCTTTCTTT. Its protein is CASSLVARPATEAFF.

CDR3 sequence (DNA): TGCAGTGCTAGAGATTATCTAATAGCGGCCTACAATGAGCAGTTCTTC. It codes for CSARDYLIAAYNEQFF. The V call is TRBV20-1, the J call TRBJ2-1; D possibly corresponds to TRBD2 (6 bases). V shed 0 bases and J shed 2 bases, with 14 bases lying between them. In germline, CDR1 is DFQATT, CDR2 SNEGSKA (reference sequence). The CDR3 loop spans 16 amino acids.

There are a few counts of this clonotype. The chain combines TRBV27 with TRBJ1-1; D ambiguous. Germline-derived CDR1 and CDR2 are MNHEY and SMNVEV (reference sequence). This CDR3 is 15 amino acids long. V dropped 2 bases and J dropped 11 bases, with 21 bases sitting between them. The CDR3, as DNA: TGTGCCAGCAGTTTAAAGGGCACGGCAGGATCGAGGGCTTTCTTT. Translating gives CASSLKGTAGSRAFF.

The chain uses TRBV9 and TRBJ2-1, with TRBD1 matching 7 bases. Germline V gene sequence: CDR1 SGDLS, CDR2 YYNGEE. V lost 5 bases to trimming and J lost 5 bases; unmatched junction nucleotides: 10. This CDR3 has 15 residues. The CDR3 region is CASSEYPGQNNEQFF. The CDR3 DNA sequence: TGTGCCAGCAGTGAGTACCCGGGACAGAACAATGAGCAGTTCTTC.

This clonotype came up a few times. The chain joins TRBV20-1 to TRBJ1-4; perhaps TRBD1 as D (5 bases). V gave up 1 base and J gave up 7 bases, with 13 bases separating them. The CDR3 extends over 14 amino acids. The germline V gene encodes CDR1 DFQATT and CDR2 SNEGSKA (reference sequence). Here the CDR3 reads CSARGSQGGEKLFF. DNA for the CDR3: TGCAGTGCTAGAGGGAGCCAGGGAGGTGAAAAACTGTTTTTT.

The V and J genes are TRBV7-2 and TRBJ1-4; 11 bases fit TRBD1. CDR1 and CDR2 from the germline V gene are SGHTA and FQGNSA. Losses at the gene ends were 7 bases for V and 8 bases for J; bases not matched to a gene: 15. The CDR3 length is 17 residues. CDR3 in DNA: TGTGCCAGCAAGGAAGGGACAGGGGGATTCCGGGGAGAAAAACTGTTTTTT. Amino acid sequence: CASKEGTGGFRGEKLFF.

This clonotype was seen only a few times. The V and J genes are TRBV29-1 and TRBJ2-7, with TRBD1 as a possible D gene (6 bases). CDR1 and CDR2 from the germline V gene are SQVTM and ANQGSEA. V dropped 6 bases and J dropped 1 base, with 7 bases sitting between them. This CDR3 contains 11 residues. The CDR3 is CSVTGSYEQYF. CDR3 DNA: TGCAGCGTGACAGGATCCTACGAGCAGTACTTC.